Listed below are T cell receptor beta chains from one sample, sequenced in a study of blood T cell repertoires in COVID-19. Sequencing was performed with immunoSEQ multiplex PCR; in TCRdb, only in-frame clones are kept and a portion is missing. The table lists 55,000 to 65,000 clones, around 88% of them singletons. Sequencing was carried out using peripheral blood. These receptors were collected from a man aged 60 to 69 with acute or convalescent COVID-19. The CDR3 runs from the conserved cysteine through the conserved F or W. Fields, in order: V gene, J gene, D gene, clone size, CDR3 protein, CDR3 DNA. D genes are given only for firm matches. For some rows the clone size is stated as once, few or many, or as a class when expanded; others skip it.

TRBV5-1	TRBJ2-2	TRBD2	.	CASSFRGLAGGRPGELFF	TGCGCCAGCAGCTTTCGAGGACTAGCGGGAGGGAGGCCCGGGGAGCTGTTTTTT
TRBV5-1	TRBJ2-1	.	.	CASSLSSDNEQFF	TGCGCCAGCAGCTTGAGCTCTGACAATGAGCAGTTCTTC
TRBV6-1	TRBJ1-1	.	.	CASSDTAGNTEAFF	TGTGCCAGCAGTGATACGGCAGGGAACACTGAAGCTTTCTTT
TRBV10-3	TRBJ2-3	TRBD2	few	CATGKGLAGLTDTQYF	TGTGCCACCGGCAAGGGACTAGCGGGACTAACAGATACGCAGTATTTT
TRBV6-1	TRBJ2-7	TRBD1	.	CASSEGWQGVYEQYF	TGTGCCAGCAGTGAAGGGTGGCAGGGGGTATACGAGCAGTACTTC
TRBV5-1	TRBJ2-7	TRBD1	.	CASSSTGGNEQYF	TGCGCCAGCAGCTCAACAGGGGGTAATGAGCAGTACTTC
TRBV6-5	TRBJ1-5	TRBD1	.	CASRTTQGTDQPQHF	TGTGCCAGCAGAACGACACAGGGGACGGATCAGCCCCAGCATTTT
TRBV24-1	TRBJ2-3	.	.	CATSDQTGIGTDTQYF	TGTGCCACCAGTGACCAAACAGGGATCGGAACAGATACGCAGTATTTT
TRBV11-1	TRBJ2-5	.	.	CASSLRETQYF	TGTGCCAGCAGCTTACGGGAGACCCAGTACTTC
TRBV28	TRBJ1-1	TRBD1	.	CASSLSGTGELEAFF	TGTGCCAGCAGTTTGTCCGGGACAGGGGAACTTGAAGCTTTCTTT
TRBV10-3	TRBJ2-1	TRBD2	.	CAITGLAGPYNEQFF	TGTGCCATCACCGGACTAGCTGGCCCCTACAATGAGCAGTTCTTC
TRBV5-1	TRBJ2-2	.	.	CASSPGNIGTGELFF	TGCGCCAGCAGTCCGGGTAATATCGGCACCGGGGAGCTGTTTTTT
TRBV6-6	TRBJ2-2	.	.	CASTLGGVGELFF	TGTGCCAGCACCTTAGGAGGCGTCGGGGAGCTGTTTTTT
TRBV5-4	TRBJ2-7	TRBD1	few	CASSSQQGTYEQYF	TGTGCCAGCAGCTCACAACAGGGGACCTACGAGCAGTACTTC
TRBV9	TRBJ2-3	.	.	CASSQVASTDTQYF	TGTGCCAGCAGCCAAGTGGCCAGCACAGATACGCAGTATTTT
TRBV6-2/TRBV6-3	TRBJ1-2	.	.	CASSYPTGSYGYTF	TGTGCCAGCAGTTACCCCACAGGAAGCTATGGCTACACCTTC
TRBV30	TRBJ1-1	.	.	CAPAGAFF	TGTGCCCCGGCAGGAGCTTTCTTT
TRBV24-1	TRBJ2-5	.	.	CATSAGQETQYF	TGTGCCACCAGTGCAGGGCAAGAGACCCAGTACTTC
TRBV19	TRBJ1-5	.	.	CASETGPGSNQPQHF	TGTGCCAGCGAGACAGGCCCTGGGAGCAATCAGCCCCAGCATTTT
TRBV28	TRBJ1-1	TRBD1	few	CASISDRGAVNTEAFF	TGTGCCAGCATCTCGGACAGGGGAGCGGTGAACACTGAAGCTTTCTTT
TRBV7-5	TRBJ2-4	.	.	CARSLQRIAKNIQYF	TGTGCCAGAAGCTTACAGCGGATAGCCAAAAACATTCAGTACTTC
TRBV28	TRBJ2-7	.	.	CASSFQLGSTAEQYF	TGTGCCAGCAGTTTTCAACTAGGGTCCACGGCCGAGCAGTACTTC
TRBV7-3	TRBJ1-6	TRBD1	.	CASSLTGGGSPLHF	TGTGCCAGCAGCCTCACAGGGGGGGGGTCACCCCTCCACTTT
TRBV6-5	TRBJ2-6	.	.	CASRLNSGANVLTF	TGTGCCAGCAGACTAAACTCTGGGGCCAACGTCCTGACTTTC
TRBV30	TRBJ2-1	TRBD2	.	CAWSVTSGTYNEQFF	TGTGCCTGGAGTGTAACTAGCGGGACCTACAATGAGCAGTTCTTC
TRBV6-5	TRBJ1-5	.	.	CASSSAGNQPQHF	TGTGCCAGCAGTTCCGCAGGCAATCAGCCCCAGCATTTT
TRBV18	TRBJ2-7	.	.	CASSPSDGFYF	TGTGCCAGCTCACCGTCCGACGGGTTTTACTTC
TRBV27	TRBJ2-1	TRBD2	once	CASSSWASGVNEQFF	TGTGCCAGCAGTTCCTGGGCTAGCGGGGTAAATGAGCAGTTCTTC
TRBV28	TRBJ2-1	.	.	CAIIGLGGESSYNEQFF	TGTGCCATCATAGGACTAGGGGGAGAGAGCTCCTACAATGAGCAGTTCTTC
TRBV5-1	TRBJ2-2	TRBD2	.	CASSTPGLVPGELFF	TGCGCCAGCAGCACCCCTGGACTAGTGCCCGGGGAGCTGTTTTTT
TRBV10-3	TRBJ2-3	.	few	CATSDTQYF	TGTGCCACCTCAGATACGCAGTATTTT
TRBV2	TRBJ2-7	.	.	CASGVPKQALFSYEQYF	TGTGCCAGCGGAGTACCAAAACAGGCCTTATTCTCCTACGAGCAGTACTTC